The 7 T cell receptor beta chains below were found in one sample sequenced in a study of blood T cell repertoires in COVID-19. Measured with immunoSEQ multiplex PCR; TCRdb has only the in-frame clones, and not every one. The repertoire holds 12,000 or so clones, about two thirds seen once, with approximately 6.1% in the top ten. The specimen sequenced was peripheral blood. These receptors were collected from a man in his fifties or sixties with COVID-19, enrolled during active disease.

The rearrangement links TRBV7-8 to TRBJ2-2, with 8 bases lining up with TRBD1. V lost 2 bases to trimming and J lost 5 bases; unmatched junction nucleotides: 4. The CDR3 spans 15 residues. Germline values: CDR1 SGHVS, CDR2 FQNEAQ. The CDR3 loop is CASSLQGAGTGELFF. As DNA, the CDR3 is TGTGCCAGCAGCTTACAGGGGGCCGGTACCGGGGAGCTGTTTTTT. Together with reference TRBV7-8 and TRBJ2-2, the CDR3 gives the full variable domain: GAGVSQSPRYKVAKRGQDVALRCDPISGHVSLFWYQQALGQGPEFLTYFQNEAQLDKSGLPSDRFFAERPEGSVSTLKIQRTQQEDSAVYLCASSLQGAGTGELFFGEGSRLTVL.

V and J are TRBV11-2 and TRBJ1-2; 7 positions agree with TRBD1. Losses at the gene ends were 3 bases for V and 4 bases for J; bases not matched to a gene: 2. Germline V gene lookup returns CDR1 SGHAT and CDR2 FQNNGV. This CDR3 region has 13 residues. This CDR3 is CASSLDRTYGYTF. The DNA of the CDR3 is TGTGCCAGCAGCTTGGACAGGACCTATGGCTACACCTTC.

The chain combines TRBV18 with TRBJ1-4; TRBD1 might be the D (6 bases). V lost 6 bases to trimming and J lost 8 bases, with 25 bases between them. The CDR3 length is 17 residues. Germline V gives CDR1 KGHSH, CDR2 LQKENI. The CDR3 DNA is TGTGCCAGCTCTCCCCCGCGTACAACGGGGGGCGCGGAAAAACTGTTTTTT. Translation gives CASSPPRTTGGAEKLFF.

The V call is TRBV6-2 or TRBV6-3, the J call TRBJ2-3; D gene uncertain. Germline V gives CDR1 MNHEY, CDR2 SVGEGT. The V and J ends lost 5 bases and 4 bases respectively, with 13 bases between them. The CDR3 extends over 14 amino acids. The CDR3 reads CASSLPGGPDTQYF. The CDR3 coding sequence is TGTGCCAGCAGTCTCCCTGGTGGGCCAGATACGCAGTATTTT.

The chain links TRBV5-8 to TRBJ2-7; 8 bases match TRBD2. Germline CDR1 is SGHTS and CDR2 is YDEGEE. CDR3 length equals 15 residues. Unmatched junction bases numbered 4, after V lost 2 bases and J lost 0 bases. The CDR3 protein is CASSLRGLDSYEQYF. Written as DNA, the CDR3 is TGTGCCAGCAGCTTACGGGGACTAGACTCCTACGAGCAGTACTTC.

The rearrangement links TRBV7-5 to TRBJ2-7; the table's D call, TRBD2, was not checked against the DNA. TRBV7-5 is a documented pseudogene. CDR3 size: 16 residues. CDR3 residues: CARSLFGGPISYEQYV. Here the CDR3 DNA reads TGTGCCAGAAGCTTATTCGGCGGGCCTATCTCCTACGAGCAGTACGTC.

The chain carries TRBV27 and TRBJ1-6; possibly TRBD1 for D (5 bases). V lost 7 bases and J 11 bases, leaving 21 bases between the germline ends. CDR3 length: 15 residues. The V gene's germline CDR1 is MNHEY and CDR2 SMNVEV (reference sequence). CDR3 coding DNA: TGTGCCAGCAATATCCGCGGGGGAGGAATTACACCCCTCCACTTT. It encodes CASNIRGGGITPLHF.